The next 27 T cell receptor beta chains were all read from a single sample in a study of cytomegalovirus exposure and HLA in healthy donors. 60 Vbeta and 13 Jbeta primers were used in PCR. The protocol was immunoSEQ multiplex PCR, while the TCRdb copy is restricted to in-frame clones and leaves out a portion. This table holds 150,000 to 200,000 clones, roughly 85% found once. The sequenced sample was PBMCs. All receptors come from a woman aged 50 to 60 in good health and CMV-seronegative.

The rearrangement joins TRBV7-2 to TRBJ2-1, with 11 bases matching TRBD2. The CDR3 spans 17 residues. From germline, CDR1 is SGHTA and CDR2 FQGNSA. V shed 5 bases, J shed 6 bases, and the junction held 12 bases outside the gene matches. Written as DNA, the CDR3 is TGTGCCAGCAGCCCATATAGCGGGAGGGCCACCGGCAATGAGCAGTTCTTC. Amino acids: CASSPYSGRATGNEQFF.

V usage is TRBV7-9 and J usage is TRBJ2-1; D possibly corresponds to TRBD2 (5 bases). V lost 0 bases, J lost 0 bases, and 9 bases lay in between. This CDR3 has 16 residues. Germline V gives CDR1 SEHNR, CDR2 FQNEAQ (reference sequence). The CDR3 DNA follows: TGTGCCAGCAGCTTAGCGGCGGGCCACTCCTACAATGAGCAGTTCTTC. Translated: CASSLAAGHSYNEQFF.

This clone has just a few counts. The rearrangement links TRBV9 to TRBJ2-3, with D tentatively TRBD2 (6 bases). This CDR3 is built from 16 residues. V was pared by 0 bases and J by 2 bases, with 13 bases between. Germline CDR1 reads SGDLS; CDR2 reads YYNGEE. The CDR3 region has the DNA TGTGCCAGCAGCGTAGAAAACGGGAGAACCACAGATACGCAGTATTTT. The encoded protein is CASSVENGRTTDTQYF.

The rearrangement uses TRBV6-1 and TRBJ2-1; 7 nucleotides align to TRBD1. Per germline, CDR1 MNHNS and CDR2 SASEGT. The CDR3 has 13 amino acids. V lost 4 bases and J lost 10; bases outside the gene matches: 7. Here the CDR3 reads CASSARTGREQFF. CDR3 DNA sequence: TGTGCCAGCAGTGCCCGGACAGGAAGGGAGCAGTTCTTC.

The chain is built from TRBV19 and TRBJ1-2, with TRBD1 matching 9 bases. The germline CDR1 and CDR2 sequences are LNHDA and SQIVND (reference sequence). V dropped 5 bases and J dropped 7; count of bases not matched to a gene: 14. The CDR3 has 16 residues. The CDR3 bases are TGTGCCAGTAGTGTCCCGGGACAGGGTCGGAGCGGTGGCTACACCTTC. It encodes CASSVPGQGRSGGYTF.

The chain uses TRBV4-2 and TRBJ2-7; 12 bases agree with TRBD2. CDR3 length: 16 amino acids. From germline, CDR1 is LGHNA and CDR2 YNFKEQ. J lost 3 bases, V lost 0 bases, and 3 bases had no gene match. CDR3 DNA: TGTGCCAGCAGCCAAGAGGGACTAGCGGGCCGCTACGAGCAGTACTTC. This sequence encodes CASSQEGLAGRYEQYF.

A few counts support this clone. The V and J genes are TRBV7-2 and TRBJ2-3; TRBD2 is a possible D gene (6 bases). V was cut by 5 bases and J by 5 bases, with 14 bases left in between. In germline, CDR1 is SGHTA, CDR2 FQGNSA. This CDR3 comprises 14 residues. The CDR3 region is CASSPRGPGDTQYF. The CDR3 DNA reads as TGTGCCAGCAGCCCGCGGGGCCCGGGAGATACGCAGTATTTT. Supplemented by reference TRBV7-2 and TRBJ2-3, the full variable domain reads GAGVSQSPSNKVTEKGKDVELRCDPISGHTALYWYRQSLGQGLEFLIYFQGNSAPDKSGLPSDRFSAERTGGSVSTLTIQRTQQEDSAVYLCASSPRGPGDTQYFGPGTRLTVL.

The chain uses TRBV5-4 and TRBJ2-1; TRBD2 is a possible D gene (6 bases). This CDR3 is 15 amino acids long. Germline V gene data show CDR1 as SGHNT and CDR2 as YYREEE (reference sequence). The V gene lost 2 bases and the J gene lost 6 bases, with 15 bases spanning the gap. The CDR3: CASSFKLEEGNEQFF. The CDR3 bases are TGTGCCAGCAGCTTCAAACTAGAGGAGGGCAATGAGCAGTTCTTC.

The chain carries TRBV7-9 and TRBJ1-1; possibly TRBD1 for D (6 bases). This CDR3 is built from 15 residues. Germline-derived CDR1 and CDR2 are SEHNR and FQNEAQ (reference sequence). Trimming took off 8 bases at V and 0 bases at J, with 16 bases between the two ends. CDR3 loop: CASSRDTNLNTEAFF. The CDR3 nucleotides are TGTGCCAGCTCTCGGGACACCAACTTGAACACTGAAGCTTTCTTT.

The rearrangement links TRBV7-3 to TRBJ2-7, with 9 positions matching TRBD1. The CDR3 is 13 amino acids. Germline V gene sequence: CDR1 SGHTA, CDR2 FQGTGA. The V gene end was trimmed by 5 bases and the J gene end by 4 bases; junction bases not matched to a gene: 3. The CDR3 nucleotides read TGTGCCAGCAGCCCAGGACAGGGGTACGAGCAGTACTTC. Its translation: CASSPGQGYEQYF.

The chain couples TRBV19 to TRBJ2-7; possibly TRBD1 for D (5 bases). Germline V CDR1 and CDR2: LNHDA, SQIVND (reference sequence). The CDR3 extends over 13 amino acids. V lost 7 bases and J 6 bases, leaving 16 bases between the germline ends. Written as DNA, the CDR3 is TGTGCCAGTACACCATCAGGGTTTGGCGAGCAGTACTTC. This translates into CASTPSGFGEQYF.

DNA of the CDR3: TGCGCCAGCAGTGGACTAGCGGAATACAATGAGCAGTTCTTC. This encodes CASSGLAEYNEQFF. This chain links TRBV10-1 with TRBJ2-1; 9 bases agree with TRBD2. V was clipped by 4 bases and J by 4 bases; unmatched bases: 2. From germline, CDR1 is WNHNN and CDR2 SYGVQD (reference sequence). The CDR3 covers 14 residues.

This sequence joins TRBV19 and TRBJ2-5; 8 bases agree with TRBD1. The tail of the sequence fits TRBJ2-7 better, so the J call may be wrong. CDR1 is LNHDA and CDR2 is SQIVND in the germline V gene (reference sequence). The CDR3 totals 15 residues. The CDR3 nucleotides read TGTGCCAGTAGTACCCGGACAGGGCCGAGGGACGAGCAGTACTTC. Its protein is CASSTRTGPRDEQYF.

Only one count was recorded for this clone. The chain has TRBV18 and TRBJ1-5, with D possibly matching TRBD1 (5 bases). V was clipped by 3 bases and J by 6 bases, with 15 bases between them. The CDR3 consists of 15 residues. In germline, CDR1 is KGHSH, CDR2 LQKENI. The CDR3 nucleotides read TGTGCCAGCTCACCCAGCGCAGGGTGGGGTCAGCCCCAGCATTTT. Its protein is CASSPSAGWGQPQHF.

The CDR3 region has the DNA TGTGCCAGCAGCGTAGTGCCAGCTGGGGCCAACGTCCTGACTTTC. This sequence encodes CASSVVPAGANVLTF. V gene TRBV9 combines with J gene TRBJ2-6; D gene ambiguous. Germline V gene sequence: CDR1 SGDLS, CDR2 YYNGEE. CDR3 length equals 15 residues. The ends were cut back, 0 bases at V and 2 bases at J, with 6 bases in the middle.

Of note for this clone: One end of the junction varies from germline; a read error may be responsible. The chain uses TRBV6-6 and TRBJ1-5; D uncertain. Germline CDR1 and CDR2: MNHNY and SVGAGI (reference sequence). CDR3 length equals 15 residues. The DNA for the CDR3 is TGTGCCAGCAGTTACTTTTCGGGTAGCGATCAGCCCCAGCATTTT. It encodes CASSYFSGSDQPQHF.

The chain carries TRBV21-1 and TRBJ1-2; the table's D call of TRBD1 was not tested on the DNA. TRBV21-1 is a documented pseudogene. This CDR3 is built from 17 residues. This CDR3 reads CASSKEGQGVSNYGYTF. CDR3 nucleotide sequence: TGTGCCAGCAGCAAAGAGGGACAGGGGGTATCTAACTATGGCTACACCTTC.

In this sample, this clone turned up once. V gene TRBV7-8 combines with J gene TRBJ1-5; D may be TRBD1 (5 bases). V lost 5 bases, J lost 5 bases, and 19 bases lay in between. Germline CDR1 and CDR2: SGHVS and FQNEAQ. The CDR3 is made up of 16 amino acids. The CDR3 DNA reads TGTGCCAGCAGCGTATCGGGCAGGGATTCCCATCAGCCCCAGCATTTT. It is translated as CASSVSGRDSHQPQHF.

The genes are TRBV7-2 and TRBJ1-2; possibly TRBD1 for D (5 bases). V was pared by 0 bases and J by 1 base, with 9 bases between. Per the germline V gene, CDR1 is SGHTA and CDR2 is FQGNSA. This CDR3 has 15 amino acids. CDR3 nucleotides: TGTGCCAGCAGCTTAGCTCTGGGGCTTAACTATGGCTACACCTTC. It encodes CASSLALGLNYGYTF.

This chain joins TRBV9 and TRBJ2-7; 8 nucleotides line up with TRBD2. The CDR3 is 16 amino acids. The J segment lost 3 bases and the V segment lost 0 bases, leaving 8 bases of the junction unmatched. CDR1 is SGDLS and CDR2 is YYNGEE in the germline V gene. The CDR3 spells CASSVGGAGAIYEQYF. As DNA, the CDR3 is TGTGCCAGCAGCGTAGGGGGAGCGGGAGCGATCTACGAGCAGTACTTC.

The rearrangement joins TRBV7-9 to TRBJ2-5; 7 bases map to TRBD2. Germline assignment: CDR1 SEHNR and CDR2 FQNEAQ (reference sequence). This CDR3 is built from 14 residues. J gave up 2 bases and V 5 bases, and 5 bases lay outside the gene matches. The CDR3 is CASSTLAVQETQYF. The CDR3 region has the DNA TGTGCCAGCAGCACCCTAGCGGTTCAAGAGACCCAGTACTTC.

This chain joins TRBV5-1 and TRBJ1-1; 7 bases align to TRBD1. The germline V gene encodes CDR1 SGHRS and CDR2 YFSETQ. This CDR3 is 15 amino acids long. With 3 bases clipped from V and 0 bases from J, the junction kept 5 bases outside the gene matches. As DNA, the CDR3 is TGCGCCAGCAGCTGGGACAGCACCGTGAACACTGAAGCTTTCTTT. As protein: CASSWDSTVNTEAFF. The whole variable domain, filled in from reference TRBV5-1 and TRBJ1-1, reads KAGVTQTPRYLIKTRGQQVTLSCSPISGHRSVSWYQQTPGQGLQFLFEYFSETQRNKGNFPGRFSGRQFSNSRSEMNVSTLELGDSALYLCASSWDSTVNTEAFFGQGTRLTVV.

The rearrangement uses TRBV7-9 and TRBJ2-7; no definite D call. The V gene's germline CDR1 is SEHNR and CDR2 FQNEAQ (reference sequence). V lost 0 bases to trimming and J lost 9 bases, with 15 bases between them. The CDR3 sequence is 14 residues long. The CDR3 region is CASSLASVLRGQYF. The CDR3 bases are TGTGCCAGCAGCTTAGCGTCGGTCCTACGAGGGCAGTACTTC.

This clone occurred once. J is TRBJ2-5 and V is TRBV5-1, with D possibly being TRBD2 (6 bases). Trimming stripped 6 bases from V and 4 bases from J, with 16 bases between. This CDR3 region has 14 residues. CDR1 is SGHRS and CDR2 is YFSETQ in the germline V gene. The DNA of the CDR3 is TGCGCCAGCATCCTTCCGGGAGCGGGAGAGACCCAGTACTTC. Protein sequence: CASILPGAGETQYF.

This CDR3 is CASRGGRALREQYF. Written as DNA, the CDR3 is TGTGCCAGCCGGGGCGGGAGGGCCCTGAGGGAGCAGTACTTC. The J gene is TRBJ2-7, the V gene TRBV27, with 9 bases aligning to TRBD2. V lost 8 bases and J lost 7; bases outside the gene matches: 12. Germline CDR1 is MNHEY and CDR2 is SMNVEV (reference sequence). The CDR3 covers 14 residues.

Details on this clone: A junction boundary mismatches the germline segment, possibly from a read error. This specimen includes other DNA sequences encoding the same CDR3. V and J are TRBV18 and TRBJ2-7, with D unresolved. CDR3 length equals 11 residues. CDR1 is KGHSH, CDR2 LQKENI, per germline. DNA for the CDR3: TGCGCCAGCTCCCTCTCCTACGAGCAGTACTTC. This encodes CASSLSYEQYF. The full variable domain, in which reference TRBV18 and TRBJ2-7 provide the parts outside the CDR3, is NAGVMQNPRHLVRRRGQEARLRCSPMKGHSHVYWYRQLPEEGLKFMVYLQKENIIDESGMPKERFSAEFPKEGPSILRIQQVVRGDSAAYFCASSLSYEQYFGPGTRLTVT.

This rearrangement joins TRBV28 to TRBJ1-3; D ambiguous. The CDR3 has 16 residues. The ends were cut back, 2 bases at V and 0 bases at J, with 11 bases in the middle. The germline CDR1 and CDR2 sequences are MDHEN and SYDVKM. The CDR3 region is CASSLRQRLSGNTIYF. In DNA form, the CDR3 reads TGTGCCAGCAGTTTAAGGCAGCGTCTCTCTGGAAACACCATATATTTT.